Below, 20 T cell receptor beta chains from the same sample are listed, as sequenced in a study of blood T cell repertoires in COVID-19. Clones were read by immunoSEQ multiplex PCR, and TCRdb kept only the in-frame ones, dropping some. This sample yields around 200,000 clones, of which 75% to 90% are seen a single time; about 4% belongs to the top ten. The sequenced material came from PBMCs or T cells enriched from blood (not recorded which). These receptors were collected from a woman aged 25-40 years who had been exposed to COVID-19.

This chain links TRBV11-2 with TRBJ2-3, with 11 bases lining up with TRBD2. This CDR3 contains 19 residues. The trim removed 5 bases at V and 2 bases at J, leaving 15 bases unmatched. CDR1 and CDR2 from the germline V gene are SGHAT and FQNNGV. For the CDR3, the DNA is TGTGCCAGCAGCCGCCGAGGTAGCGGGGGGGCCGTCCTCACAGATACGCAGTATTTT. Translated: CASSRRGSGGAVLTDTQYF.

This chain connects TRBV2 to TRBJ2-3; D might be TRBD1 (6 bases). The CDR3 is 14 amino acids. The V end was cut by 5 bases, the J end by 1 base, with 10 bases between. Germline CDR1 SNHLY, CDR2 FYNNEI. The CDR3 coding sequence is TGTGCCAGCAGTATTAGACAGGGCACAGATACGCAGTATTTT. As protein: CASSIRQGTDTQYF.

The chain has TRBV7-6 and TRBJ2-3, with 13 bases lining up with TRBD2. The junction had 3 bases not matched to a gene; V was cut back by 3 bases and J by 6 bases. CDR3 size: 15 residues. CDR1 is SGHVS and CDR2 is FNYEAQ in the germline V gene. The CDR3 here is CASSLGLAGLDTQYF. CDR3 in DNA: TGTGCCAGCAGCTTGGGACTAGCGGGGCTGGATACGCAGTATTTT.

The chain combines TRBV14 with TRBJ2-3; 7 bases align to TRBD2. The ends lost 0 bases at V and 2 bases at J; junction bases unmatched: 8. The CDR3 contains 17 residues. Germline V gene data show CDR1 as SGHDN and CDR2 as FVKESK. The CDR3 nucleotides read TGTGCCAGCAGCCAAGATAATCTAGCGGAAAACACAGATACGCAGTATTTT. Protein sequence: CASSQDNLAENTDTQYF. The complete variable domain, with remaining parts taken from reference TRBV14 and TRBJ2-3, reads EAGVTQFPSHSVIEKGQTVTLRCDPISGHDNLYWYRRVMGKEIKFLLHFVKESKQDESGMPNNRFLAERTGGTYSTLKVQPAELEDSGVYFCASSQDNLAENTDTQYFGPGTRLTVL.

This clone came up a few times. The chain combines TRBV5-5 with TRBJ1-2; 10 positions match TRBD1. The germline gives CDR1 SGHKS, CDR2 YYEKEE (reference sequence). The trim removed 4 bases at V and 7 bases at J, leaving 7 bases unmatched. This CDR3 spans 14 amino acids. The CDR3 loop is CASSAGQGRGGYTF. The CDR3 DNA follows: TGTGCCAGCAGCGCGGGACAGGGGCGAGGTGGCTACACCTTC.

The genes are TRBV11-3 and TRBJ1-1; possibly TRBD1 for D (5 bases). V was trimmed by 3 bases and J by 4 bases, leaving 12 bases between them. The germline gives CDR1 SGHNT, CDR2 YENEEA. This CDR3 contains 14 residues. CDR3 loop: CASSLGGEVTEAFF. As DNA, the CDR3 is TGTGCCAGCAGCTTGGGGGGAGAGGTCACTGAAGCTTTCTTT.

V is TRBV12-5 and J is TRBJ1-3; D not certain. The CDR3 covers 16 residues. V lost 0 bases and J 0 bases, leaving 9 bases between the germline ends. Germline V gives CDR1 LGHNT, CDR2 FRNRAP. The CDR3 sequence is CASGLVLGVSGNTIYF. The CDR3 DNA reads as TGTGCTAGTGGTTTGGTACTGGGAGTCTCTGGAAACACCATATATTTT.

This clone was observed a single time. The chain employs TRBV3-1 (or the pseudogene TRBV3-2) and TRBJ2-3; TRBD1 might be the D (6 bases). The CDR3 runs to 12 residues. Germline CDR1 reads LGHDT; CDR2 reads YNNKEL (reference sequence). Trimming shortened V by 0 bases and J by 10 bases, and 8 bases separated the two germline ends. The CDR3: CASSQERGSQYF. In DNA, the CDR3 is TGTGCCAGCAGCCAAGAGAGGGGGTCGCAGTATTTT.

This clone has a single count. This chain connects TRBV19 to TRBJ1-1; no reliable D call. Per germline, CDR1 LNHDA and CDR2 SQIVND (reference sequence). Trimming cost V 10 bases and J 5 bases, with 11 bases left between them. The CDR3 consists of 11 residues. This CDR3 is CAIQSRTEAFF. DNA for the CDR3: TGTGCCATTCAATCTAGGACTGAAGCTTTCTTT.

This chain joins TRBV3-1 (or the pseudogene TRBV3-2) and TRBJ2-7, with 10 nucleotides matching TRBD2. Trimming cost V 6 bases and J 2 bases; bases outside gene matches: 10. The CDR3 has 16 residues. Germline CDR1 reads LGHDT; CDR2 reads YNNKEL (reference sequence). CDR3 DNA sequence: TGTGCCAGCAGTCGAACGGGACTAGCGTCGGCCTACGAGCAGTACTTC. The encoded protein is CASSRTGLASAYEQYF.

The rearrangement joins TRBV21-1 to TRBJ2-7; the D call of TRBD1 is as the table states it, not checked on the DNA. TRBV21-1 is a pseudogene segment. The CDR3 runs to 15 residues. Here the CDR3 DNA reads TGTGCCAGCAGCAGTGCGGGGAACAGGGGCCACGAGCAGTACTTC. This sequence encodes CASSSAGNRGHEQYF.

V gene TRBV10-1 combines with J gene TRBJ2-1, with 8 bases matching TRBD1. The germline V gene encodes CDR1 WNHNN and CDR2 SYGVQD (reference sequence). CDR3 length: 15 residues. V lost 4 bases to trimming and J lost 0 bases; unmatched junction nucleotides: 2. The CDR3 protein is CASSGTGGSYNEQFF. In DNA form, the CDR3 reads TGCGCCAGCAGTGGCACAGGGGGCTCCTACAATGAGCAGTTCTTC.

J is TRBJ2-5 and V is TRBV5-5, with TRBD2 matching 8 bases. Looked up from germline, CDR1 is SGHKS and CDR2 is YYEKEE (reference sequence). V dropped 6 bases and J dropped 8; count of bases not matched to a gene: 6. The CDR3 covers 12 residues. CDR3: CASTREGGTQYF. The CDR3 coding sequence is TGTGCCAGCACCCGGGAGGGAGGCACCCAGTACTTC.

J is TRBJ2-2 and V is TRBV5-4; D remains ambiguous. V was trimmed by 0 bases and J by 2 bases, leaving 11 bases between them. From germline, CDR1 is SGHNT and CDR2 YYREEE (reference sequence). CDR3 length equals 16 residues. CDR3 protein: CASSLVSGLNTGELFF. CDR3 in DNA: TGTGCCAGCAGCTTGGTGTCAGGCCTAAACACCGGGGAGCTGTTTTTT. The full variable domain, its missing parts supplied by reference TRBV5-4 and TRBJ2-2, is ETGVTQSPTHLIKTRGQQVTLRCSSQSGHNTVSWYQQALGQGPQFIFQYYREEENGRGNFPPRFSGLQFPNYSSELNVNALELDDSALYLCASSLVSGLNTGELFFGEGSRLTVL.

This rearrangement joins TRBV12-5 to TRBJ2-1; 7 bases are a match to TRBD2. This CDR3 contains 15 residues. The junction had 10 bases not matched to a gene; V was cut back by 5 bases and J by 6 bases. Germline values: CDR1 LGHNT, CDR2 FRNRAP. The CDR3 spells CASGHGGFLSNEQFF. The CDR3 DNA reads as TGTGCTAGTGGTCACGGGGGGTTTTTAAGCAATGAGCAGTTCTTC.

J is TRBJ2-1 and V is TRBV2; 9 bases map to TRBD1. This CDR3 comprises 18 residues. J gave up 1 base and V 2 bases, and 9 bases lay outside the gene matches. Per the germline V gene, CDR1 is SNHLY and CDR2 is FYNNEI. The CDR3 DNA follows: TGTGCCAGCAGTGAAACGCCGGGACAGGGTAGGTCCTACAATGAGCAGTTCTTC. This gives the protein CASSETPGQGRSYNEQFF.

This clone was seen a few times. The V gene is TRBV5-8, the J gene TRBJ1-2; the match to TRBD1 covers 10 bases. In germline, CDR1 is SGHTS, CDR2 YDEGEE. With V trimmed by 0 bases and J by 4 bases, 3 bases remained unmatched. This CDR3 contains 15 residues. CDR3 in DNA: TGTGCCAGCAGCTTGGGAGGGACAGGGGCCTATGGCTACACCTTC. The encoded protein is CASSLGGTGAYGYTF.

The rearrangement uses TRBV6-1 and TRBJ2-1, with 12 bases fitting TRBD2. The CDR3 consists of 16 residues. Germline assignment: CDR1 MNHNS and CDR2 SASEGT. The trim removed 4 bases at V and 6 bases at J, leaving 7 bases unmatched. The CDR3 protein is CASSVRLAGEINEQFF. The CDR3 nucleotides read TGTGCCAGCAGTGTTAGACTAGCGGGGGAGATCAATGAGCAGTTCTTC.

The chain couples TRBV24-1 to TRBJ2-7; weak D call: TRBD1 (5 bases). The CDR3 has 13 amino acids. CDR1 is KGHDR, CDR2 SFDVKD, per germline. V was pared by 5 bases and J by 4 bases, with 11 bases between. The CDR3 here is CATSGDQGYEQYF. The CDR3 DNA sequence: TGTGCCACCAGTGGGGATCAGGGTTACGAGCAGTACTTC.

V usage is TRBV19 and J usage is TRBJ1-5; 8 bases are a match to TRBD1. Per the germline V gene, CDR1 is LNHDA and CDR2 is SQIVND (reference sequence). Unmatched junction bases numbered 6, after V lost 8 bases and J lost 0 bases. The length of the CDR3 is 15 residues. Written as DNA, the CDR3 is TGTGCCAGTTTGGACAGGGCTTATAGCAATCAGCCCCAGCATTTT. It encodes CASLDRAYSNQPQHF.